This entry lists 13 T cell receptor beta chains sequenced from one sample in a study of radiotherapy plus CTLA-4 blockade in lung cancer. TCRdb keeps only in-frame clones here, not all; method: immunoSEQ multiplex PCR. The sample contains roughly 77,000 clones, around 74% of which appear only once. This specimen consisted of peripheral blood, obtained from a patient treated with radiotherapy plus ipilimumab. The receptors were gathered from a human donor with non-small cell lung cancer whose response to radiotherapy plus ipilimumab could not be evaluated.

This chain's CDR3 is CACIRGLAGETQYF. The CDR3 DNA follows: TGTGCCTGCATCAGGGGGCTGGCGGGAGAGACCCAGTACTTC. The chain joins TRBV30 to TRBJ2-5, with 8 positions matching TRBD1. The V gene end was trimmed by 6 bases and the J gene end by 4 bases; junction bases not matched to a gene: 10. The V gene's germline CDR1 is GTSNPN and CDR2 SVGIG (reference sequence). The CDR3 runs 14 residues.

This chain uses TRBV5-1 with TRBJ1-6; unclear D gene. This CDR3 has 14 residues. In germline, CDR1 is SGHRS, CDR2 YFSETQ. The V gene lost 3 bases and the J gene lost 8 bases, with 12 bases spanning the gap. The CDR3: CASSSIFGDSPLHF. The CDR3 nucleotides read TGCGCCAGCAGCTCCATTTTTGGAGATTCACCCCTCCACTTT.

The rearrangement links TRBV4-1 to TRBJ1-1; no reliable D call. This CDR3 has 12 residues. Germline CDR1 is MGHRA and CDR2 is YSYEKL. V lost 0 bases, J lost 6 bases, and 5 bases lay in between. Here the CDR3 DNA reads TGCGCCAGCAGCCAAGATCGTGCTGAAGCTTTCTTT. Protein sequence: CASSQDRAEAFF.

This clone was detected only a few times. The chain carries TRBV11-2 and TRBJ2-5, with TRBD2 matching 10 bases. The V gene end was trimmed by 2 bases and the J gene end by 4 bases; junction bases not matched to a gene: 4. Per germline, CDR1 SGHAT and CDR2 FQNNGV. This CDR3 is 15 amino acids long. The CDR3 sequence: CASSLSSGGGETQYF. As DNA, the CDR3 is TGTGCCAGCAGCTTATCTAGCGGGGGAGGAGAGACCCAGTACTTC.

The chain uses TRBV7-2 and TRBJ2-7, with 9 nucleotides matching TRBD1. This CDR3 has 15 amino acids. Germline V gene sequence: CDR1 SGHTA, CDR2 FQGNSA. Unmatched junction bases numbered 7, after V lost 5 bases and J lost 2 bases. CDR3 coding DNA: TGTGCCAGCAGCATAAACAGGGGGCGGGCCTACGAGCAGTACTTC. It is translated as CASSINRGRAYEQYF.

This clone appeared a single time. This chain connects TRBV7-2 to TRBJ2-5; 12 bases agree with TRBD2. The junction had 9 bases not matched to a gene; V was cut back by 5 bases and J by 5 bases. Germline lookup yields CDR1 SGHTA and CDR2 FQGNSA. This CDR3 comprises 16 residues. CDR3: CASSQPRLAGVETQYF. In DNA form, the CDR3 reads TGTGCCAGCAGCCAACCAAGACTAGCGGGGGTGGAGACCCAGTACTTC.

J is TRBJ2-1 and V is TRBV29-1; 9 bases agree with TRBD1. The J segment lost 3 bases and the V segment lost 8 bases, leaving 5 bases of the junction unmatched. Germline CDR1 SQVTM, CDR2 ANQGSEA. The CDR3 runs 13 residues. CDR3 residues: CSITGGIYNEQFF. The CDR3, as DNA: TGCAGCATAACAGGGGGCATCTACAATGAGCAGTTCTTC.

Here the CDR3 reads CASSLRDFRPGELFF. DNA of the CDR3: TGTGCCAGCAGCCTCCGGGACTTCAGACCCGGGGAGCTGTTTTTT. V is TRBV7-9 and J is TRBJ2-2; possible D gene TRBD2, 6 bases. Between the trimmed V and J ends, which lost 5 bases and 6 bases, there was a span of 16 bases. Germline loops: CDR1 SEHNR, CDR2 FQNEAQ (reference sequence). This CDR3 has 15 amino acids.

This chain links TRBV11-3 with TRBJ2-1; weak D call: TRBD2 (5 bases). CDR1 and CDR2 (germline): SGHNT, YENEEA. This CDR3 is 16 amino acids long. Trimming left V 5 bases short and J 1 base short, with 15 bases between. CDR3 nucleotides: TGTGCCAGCAGCCCACCCGGAGGAAATTCCTACAATGAGCAGTTCTTC. Protein sequence: CASSPPGGNSYNEQFF.

CDR3 bases: TGCGCCAGCAGTGACTCATCGGGGGGGGAGACCCAGTACTTC. Protein sequence: CASSDSSGGETQYF. This rearrangement joins TRBV5-1 to TRBJ2-5, with 8 bases lining up with TRBD2. V lost 5 bases to trimming and J lost 5 bases; unmatched junction nucleotides: 8. The CDR3 has 14 amino acids. The germline gives CDR1 SGHRS, CDR2 YFSETQ.

V gene TRBV9 combines with J gene TRBJ2-5; D may be TRBD2 (7 bases). This CDR3 has 15 residues. Trimming took 1 base from V and 3 from J, leaving 13 bases between them. CDR1 and CDR2 from the germline V gene are SGDLS and YYNGEE. The CDR3 DNA reads TGTGCCAGCAGCGTAAACGGGGGGCGGAAAGAGACCCAGTACTTC. Protein sequence: CASSVNGGRKETQYF.

The table lists this clone with a few counts. The rearrangement uses TRBV2 and TRBJ1-6; no clear D. This CDR3 is built from 14 residues. V lost 7 bases and J lost 10, with 17 bases in between. From germline, CDR1 is SNHLY and CDR2 FYNNEI. The CDR3 nucleotides read TGTGCCAGCAAAGATCAAGGGAGTAAGTCACCCCTCCACTTT. Protein sequence: CASKDQGSKSPLHF.

A word on this clone: An end of the junction differs from the germline gene, which may be a read error. The V and J genes are TRBV4-1 and TRBJ2-1; D is possibly TRBD2 (5 bases). The germline V gene has CDR1 MGHRA and CDR2 YSYEKL. This CDR3 is 12 amino acids long. CDR3 loop: CASSQAGIEPFF. CDR3 sequence (DNA): TGCGCCAGCAGCCAAGCGGGAATAGAGCCGTTCTTC.